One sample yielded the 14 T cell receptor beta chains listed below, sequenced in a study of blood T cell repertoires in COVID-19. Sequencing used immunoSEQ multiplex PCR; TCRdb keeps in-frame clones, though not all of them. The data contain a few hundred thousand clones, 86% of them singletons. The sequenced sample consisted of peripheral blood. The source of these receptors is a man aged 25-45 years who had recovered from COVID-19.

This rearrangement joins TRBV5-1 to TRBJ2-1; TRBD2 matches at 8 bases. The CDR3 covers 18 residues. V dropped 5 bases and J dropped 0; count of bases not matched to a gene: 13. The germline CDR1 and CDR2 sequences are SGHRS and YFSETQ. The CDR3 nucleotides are TGCGCCAGCAGTCTCAGCGGGGGCCAACACTACTCCTACAATGAGCAGTTCTTC. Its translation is CASSLSGGQHYSYNEQFF.

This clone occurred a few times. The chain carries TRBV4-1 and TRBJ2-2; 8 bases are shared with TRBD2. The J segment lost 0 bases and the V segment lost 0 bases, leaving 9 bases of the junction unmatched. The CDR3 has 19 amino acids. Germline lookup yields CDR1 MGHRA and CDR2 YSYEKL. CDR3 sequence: CASSQDLFGLAANTGELFF. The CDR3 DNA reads TGCGCCAGCAGCCAAGACCTTTTTGGACTAGCTGCGAACACCGGGGAGCTGTTTTTT.

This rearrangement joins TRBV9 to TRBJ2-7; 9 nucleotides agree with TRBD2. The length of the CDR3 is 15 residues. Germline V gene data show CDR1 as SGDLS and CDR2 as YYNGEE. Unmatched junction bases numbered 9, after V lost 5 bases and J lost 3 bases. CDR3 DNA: TGTGCCAGCAGACCTGGACTAGCGCCTGGCTACGAGCAGTACTTC. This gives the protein CASRPGLAPGYEQYF.

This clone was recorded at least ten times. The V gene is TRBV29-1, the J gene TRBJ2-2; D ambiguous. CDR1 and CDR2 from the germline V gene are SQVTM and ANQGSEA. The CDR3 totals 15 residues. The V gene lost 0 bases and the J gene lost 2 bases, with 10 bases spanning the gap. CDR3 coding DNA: TGCAGCGTTGAAGAACGAACAGTAAACACCGGGGAGCTGTTTTTT. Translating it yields CSVEERTVNTGELFF.

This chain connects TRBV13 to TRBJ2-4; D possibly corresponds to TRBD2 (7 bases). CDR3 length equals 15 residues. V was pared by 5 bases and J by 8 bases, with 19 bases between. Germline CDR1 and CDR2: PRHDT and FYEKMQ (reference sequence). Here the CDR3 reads CASSPRGGGIHIQYF. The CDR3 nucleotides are TGTGCCAGCAGCCCAAGGGGAGGGGGGATACACATTCAGTACTTC.

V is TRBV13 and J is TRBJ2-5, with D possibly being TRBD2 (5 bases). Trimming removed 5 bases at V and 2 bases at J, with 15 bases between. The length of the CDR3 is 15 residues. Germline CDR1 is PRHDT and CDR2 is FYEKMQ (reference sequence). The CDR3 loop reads CASSLNEGAQETQYF. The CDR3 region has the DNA TGTGCCAGCAGCCTCAACGAGGGCGCGCAAGAGACCCAGTACTTC.

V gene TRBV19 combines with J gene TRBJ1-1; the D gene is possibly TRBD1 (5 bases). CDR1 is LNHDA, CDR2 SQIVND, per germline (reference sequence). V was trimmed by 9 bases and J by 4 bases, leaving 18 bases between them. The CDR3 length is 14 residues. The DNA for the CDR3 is TGTGCCAGCCAAGGTATCGGCAGGGCCACTGAAGCTTTCTTT. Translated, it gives CASQGIGRATEAFF.

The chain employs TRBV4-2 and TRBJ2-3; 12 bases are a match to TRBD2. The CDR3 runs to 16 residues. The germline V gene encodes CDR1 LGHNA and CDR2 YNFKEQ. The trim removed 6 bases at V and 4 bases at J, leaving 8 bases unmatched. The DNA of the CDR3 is TGTGCCAGCAGAGACCGACTAGCGGGGGTCTCAGATACGCAGTATTTT. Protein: CASRDRLAGVSDTQYF.

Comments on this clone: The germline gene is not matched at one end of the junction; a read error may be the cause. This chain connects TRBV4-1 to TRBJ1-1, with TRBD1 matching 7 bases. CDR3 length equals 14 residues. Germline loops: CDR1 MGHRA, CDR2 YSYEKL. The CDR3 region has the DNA TGCGCCCGCAGCCGACCGGGACAGCTCCCTGAAGCTTTCTTT. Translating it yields CARSRPGQLPEAFF.

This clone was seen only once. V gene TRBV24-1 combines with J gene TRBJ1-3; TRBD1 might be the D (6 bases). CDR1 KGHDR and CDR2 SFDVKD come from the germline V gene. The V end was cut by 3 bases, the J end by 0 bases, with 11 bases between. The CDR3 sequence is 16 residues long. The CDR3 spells CATSDGQFSSGNTIYF. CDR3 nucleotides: TGTGCCACCAGTGATGGACAGTTTTCCTCTGGAAACACCATATATTTT.

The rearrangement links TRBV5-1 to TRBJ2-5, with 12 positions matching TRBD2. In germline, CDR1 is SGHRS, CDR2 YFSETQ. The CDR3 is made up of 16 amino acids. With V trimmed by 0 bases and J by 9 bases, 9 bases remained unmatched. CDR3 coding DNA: TGCGCCAGCAGCTTGGGACTAGCGGGGGCCACCCGGGCCCAGTACTTC. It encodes CASSLGLAGATRAQYF.

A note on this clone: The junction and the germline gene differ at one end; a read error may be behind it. In DNA, the CDR3 is TGTGCCAGCAGTTTAGGAGGGACAGGAATCTTC. Translation gives CASSLGGTGIF. V usage is TRBV12-3 or TRBV12-4 and J usage is TRBJ1-2, with 8 bases fitting TRBD1. This CDR3 contains 11 residues.

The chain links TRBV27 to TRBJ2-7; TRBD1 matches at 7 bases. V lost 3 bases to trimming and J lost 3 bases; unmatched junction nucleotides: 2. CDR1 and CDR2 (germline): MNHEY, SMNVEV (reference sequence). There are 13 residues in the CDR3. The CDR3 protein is CASSLGTVYEQYF. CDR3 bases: TGTGCCAGCAGTTTGGGGACAGTCTACGAGCAGTACTTC.

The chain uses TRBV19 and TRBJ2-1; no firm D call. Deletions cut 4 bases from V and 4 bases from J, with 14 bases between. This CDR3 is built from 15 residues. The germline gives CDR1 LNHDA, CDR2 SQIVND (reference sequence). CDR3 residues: CASSTTTEPYNEQFF. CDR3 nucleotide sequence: TGTGCCAGTAGTACCACTACTGAACCGTACAATGAGCAGTTCTTC. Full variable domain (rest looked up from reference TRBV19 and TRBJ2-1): DGGITQSPKYLFRKEGQNVTLSCEQNLNHDAMYWYRQDPGQGLRLIYYSQIVNDFQKGDIAEGYSVSREKKESFPLTVTSAQKNPTAFYLCASSTTTEPYNEQFFGPGTRLTVL.